This TCR beta chain is drawn from a study of CD8+CD57+ T cells in acquired aplastic anemia. This clonotype was detected ten times or more. Template material for TCR beta VDJ and CDR3 profiling consisted of genomic DNA. In TCRdb, the reads were re-called with MiXCR into one record per CDR3 protein. The data show around 190,000 distinct CDR3 sequences, about 53% seen once. The specimen was sorted CD4+, CD8+, or CD8+CD57+ T cells (not recorded which) from PBMCs. The clonotype originates from a human donor in good health, serving as a control.

The CDR3 bases are TGTGCCACCAGCAGAGTTTTAGGGTCTGAAGCTTTCTTT. Protein: CATSRVLGSEAFF. The chain couples TRBV15 to TRBJ1-1, with D unresolved. The CDR3 is made up of 13 amino acids. The germline V and J ends were trimmed by 1 base and 6 bases, with 9 bases remaining between them. CDR1 and CDR2 from the germline V gene are LNHNV and YYDKDF (reference sequence).